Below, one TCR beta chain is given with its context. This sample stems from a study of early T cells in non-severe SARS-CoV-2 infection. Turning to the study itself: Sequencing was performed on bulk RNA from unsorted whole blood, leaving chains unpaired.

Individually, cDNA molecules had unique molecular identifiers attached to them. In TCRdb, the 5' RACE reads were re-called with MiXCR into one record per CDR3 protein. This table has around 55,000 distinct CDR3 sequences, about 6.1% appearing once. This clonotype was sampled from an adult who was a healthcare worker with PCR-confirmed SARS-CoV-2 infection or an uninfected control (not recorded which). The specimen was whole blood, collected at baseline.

The CDR3 reads CASSPQTGGTEAFF. As DNA, the CDR3 is TGTGCCAGCAGCCCCCAGACGGGGGGTACTGAAGCTTTCTTT. V is TRBV7-9 and J is TRBJ1-1, with D possibly TRBD1 on 5 matching bases. The CDR3 runs to 14 residues. V shed 5 bases and J shed 5 bases, with 15 bases lying between them. Germline V gene lookup returns CDR1 SEHNR and CDR2 FQNEAQ (reference sequence).